This is a list of T cell receptor beta chains from one sample in a study of spatial heterogeneity in lung cancer. TCRdb reprocessed the 5' RACE reads with MiXCR, giving one entry per CDR3 protein. The table has more than 50,000 distinct CDR3 sequences, under 7.5% seen once. The sample here was PBMCs, taken at surgery. These receptors were obtained from a female donor with early-stage non-small cell lung cancer. The CDR3 runs from the conserved cysteine through the conserved F or W. The order of the fields is D gene, clone size, V gene, J gene, CDR3 DNA, CDR3 protein. The D gene is left open where the match is weak. Size tells how often a clone was seen (once, few, many) or the class of an expanded clone, and some rows leave it out.

d_call: NA; clone_size: few; v_call: TRBV11-2; j_call: TRBJ1-2; cdr3_nt: TGTGCCAGCAGCTTAGATTGGACCAACTATGGTTACACCTTC; cdr3_aa: CASSLDWTNYGYTF
d_call: TRBD1; clone_size: many; v_call: TRBV23-1; j_call: TRBJ2-2; cdr3_nt: TGCGCCAGCAGTCAATCGGACAGGGGGCGATCCTCCGGGGAGCTGTTTTTT; cdr3_aa: CASSQSDRGRSSGELFF
d_call: NA; clone_size: many; v_call: TRBV6-2/TRBV6-3; j_call: TRBJ1-2; cdr3_nt: TGTGCCACCGAGGACAGAACCTGGATTGGCTACACCTTC; cdr3_aa: CATEDRTWIGYTF
d_call: NA; clone_size: many; v_call: TRBV10-3; j_call: TRBJ2-2; cdr3_nt: TGTGCCATCAGTGAGGGGGGCACCGGGGAGCTGTTTTTT; cdr3_aa: CAISEGGTGELFF
d_call: NA; clone_size: NA; v_call: TRBV2; j_call: TRBJ2-1; cdr3_nt: TGTGCCAGCAGTGGCCACAATGAGCAGTTCTTC; cdr3_aa: CASSGHNEQFF
d_call: TRBD2; clone_size: many; v_call: TRBV15; j_call: TRBJ2-5; cdr3_nt: TGTGCCACCAGCAGAGCTAGCGGAGAGACCCAGTACTTC; cdr3_aa: CATSRASGETQYF
d_call: NA; clone_size: NA; v_call: TRBV11-2; j_call: TRBJ2-4; cdr3_nt: TGTGCCAGCAGCCCCCGTAGCGGCAAAAACATTCAGTACTTC; cdr3_aa: CASSPRSGKNIQYF
d_call: NA; clone_size: NA; v_call: TRBV2; j_call: TRBJ2-7; cdr3_nt: TGTGCCAGCAGGACTGGAGGGGCCAAATACGAGCAGTACTTC; cdr3_aa: CASRTGGAKYEQYF
d_call: NA; clone_size: many; v_call: TRBV9; j_call: TRBJ2-2; cdr3_nt: TGTGCCAGCAGCGTAGGAGGGGACACCGGGGAGCTGTTTTTT; cdr3_aa: CASSVGGDTGELFF
d_call: TRBD2; clone_size: many; v_call: TRBV10-1; j_call: TRBJ2-3; cdr3_nt: TGCGCCAGCATGCCTAGCGGGGGCCTCACAGATACGCAGTATTTT; cdr3_aa: CASMPSGGLTDTQYF
d_call: TRBD1; clone_size: NA; v_call: TRBV19; j_call: TRBJ2-7; cdr3_nt: TGTGCCAGTAGTGGGGCTCCTGGTTCCGGGACAGTACCCTACGAGCAGTACTTC; cdr3_aa: CASSGAPGSGTVPYEQYF
d_call: TRBD1; clone_size: few; v_call: TRBV5-1; j_call: TRBJ2-3; cdr3_nt: TGCGCCAGCAGCTGGCAGGGGGTCGGCACAGATACGCAGTATTTT; cdr3_aa: CASSWQGVGTDTQYF
d_call: NA; clone_size: many; v_call: TRBV2; j_call: TRBJ1-5; cdr3_nt: TGTGCCAGCAGTGAAGCGTGGGGAAGCAATCAGCCCCAGCATTTT; cdr3_aa: CASSEAWGSNQPQHF
d_call: TRBD1; clone_size: many; v_call: TRBV29-1; j_call: TRBJ2-7; cdr3_nt: TGCAGCGTTCGGGACAGGGCGGGATACGAGCAGTACTTC; cdr3_aa: CSVRDRAGYEQYF
d_call: NA; clone_size: many; v_call: TRBV20-1; j_call: TRBJ2-5; cdr3_nt: TGCAGTGTCTCCTCACTGGGGAACTTACAAGAGACCCAGTACTTC; cdr3_aa: CSVSSLGNLQETQYF
d_call: NA; clone_size: NA; v_call: TRBV7-2; j_call: TRBJ1-1; cdr3_nt: TGTGCCAGCAGCTTAGTAACAAACATGAACACTGAAGCTTTCTTT; cdr3_aa: CASSLVTNMNTEAFF
d_call: TRBD1; clone_size: NA; v_call: TRBV29-1; j_call: TRBJ1-2; cdr3_nt: TGCAGCGTTCGACAGGGACAGGGGGCCCATGGCTACACCTTC; cdr3_aa: CSVRQGQGAHGYTF
d_call: TRBD1; clone_size: many; v_call: TRBV5-1; j_call: TRBJ1-2; cdr3_nt: TGCGCCAGCAGCCAGGGAACCAGGGGGGCAAACTATGGCTACACCTTC; cdr3_aa: CASSQGTRGANYGYTF
d_call: TRBD1; clone_size: many; v_call: TRBV7-9; j_call: TRBJ2-7; cdr3_nt: TGTGCCAGCAGCTGGGGGACAGTAAGCTACGAGCAGTACTTC; cdr3_aa: CASSWGTVSYEQYF
d_call: NA; clone_size: many; v_call: TRBV9; j_call: TRBJ2-3; cdr3_nt: TGTGCCAGCAGCGTCGGGGGGCTTCAGGATACGCAGTATTTT; cdr3_aa: CASSVGGLQDTQYF
d_call: NA; clone_size: few; v_call: TRBV6-5; j_call: TRBJ1-1; cdr3_nt: TGTGCCAGCAGTCCGACAGGACCCCTCGGATACACTGAAGCTTTCTTT; cdr3_aa: CASSPTGPLGYTEAFF
d_call: TRBD1; clone_size: many; v_call: TRBV2; j_call: TRBJ1-1; cdr3_nt: TGTGCCAGCGAATCGGGGGACAGTTGGGCGGCTTTCTTT; cdr3_aa: CASESGDSWAAFF
d_call: NA; clone_size: few; v_call: TRBV5-1; j_call: TRBJ1-2; cdr3_nt: TGCGCCAGCAGTCCCGACTATGATGGCTACACCTTC; cdr3_aa: CASSPDYDGYTF
d_call: NA; clone_size: many; v_call: TRBV11-3; j_call: TRBJ2-2; cdr3_nt: TGTGCCAGCAGCTTAGGACGGACACACGCGAACACCGGGGAGCTGTTTTTT; cdr3_aa: CASSLGRTHANTGELFF
d_call: NA; clone_size: NA; v_call: TRBV5-5; j_call: TRBJ1-1; cdr3_nt: TGTGCCAGCAGCGTGAGTTGGGCCTCGGAGGGAGCTTTCTTT; cdr3_aa: CASSVSWASEGAFF
d_call: NA; clone_size: few; v_call: TRBV5-1; j_call: TRBJ2-3; cdr3_nt: TGCGCCAGCAGCTTGGGGAGGAGCGCAGATACGCAGTATTTT; cdr3_aa: CASSLGRSADTQYF
d_call: NA; clone_size: NA; v_call: TRBV6-2/TRBV6-3; j_call: TRBJ1-5; cdr3_nt: TGTGCCAGCAGTTACCAGGGTGGCAATCAGCCCCAGCATTTT; cdr3_aa: CASSYQGGNQPQHF
d_call: NA; clone_size: many; v_call: TRBV4-1; j_call: TRBJ2-3; cdr3_nt: TGCGCCAGCAGCCAAGACGCTAGTCGACCCACAGATACGCAGTATTTT; cdr3_aa: CASSQDASRPTDTQYF
d_call: TRBD1; clone_size: many; v_call: TRBV18; j_call: TRBJ1-5; cdr3_nt: TGTGCCAGCTCACCAGGGACAGGGGTAGGGCAGCCCCAGCATTTT; cdr3_aa: CASSPGTGVGQPQHF
d_call: TRBD2; clone_size: NA; v_call: TRBV9; j_call: TRBJ2-7; cdr3_nt: TGTGCCAGCAGCGGACTAGCGGGGATATGGGACGAGCAGTACTTC; cdr3_aa: CASSGLAGIWDEQYF
d_call: NA; clone_size: many; v_call: TRBV30; j_call: TRBJ1-4; cdr3_nt: TGTGCCTGGAGTGTTGGGGATGAAAAACTGTTTTTT; cdr3_aa: CAWSVGDEKLFF
d_call: NA; clone_size: many; v_call: TRBV2; j_call: TRBJ2-4; cdr3_nt: TGTGCCAGCAGGAGGGGGTCGGGGGCCAAAAACATTCAGTACTTC; cdr3_aa: CASRRGSGAKNIQYF
d_call: NA; clone_size: many; v_call: TRBV20-1; j_call: TRBJ2-7; cdr3_nt: TGCAGTGCTAGTACGGGACACTCCTACGAGCAGTACTTC; cdr3_aa: CSASTGHSYEQYF
d_call: NA; clone_size: many; v_call: TRBV7-2; j_call: TRBJ2-3; cdr3_nt: TGTGCCAGCAGCCGGGGACCCCTCGCCACAGATACGCAGTATTTT; cdr3_aa: CASSRGPLATDTQYF
d_call: NA; clone_size: many; v_call: TRBV27; j_call: TRBJ1-4; cdr3_nt: TGTGCCAGCAGCCCGGAAGGTGTTAGTGAAAAACTGTTTTTT; cdr3_aa: CASSPEGVSEKLFF
d_call: NA; clone_size: many; v_call: TRBV11-3; j_call: TRBJ2-1; cdr3_nt: TGTGCCAGCAGCTATAGCGTTCTTCAGAATGAGCAGTTCTTC; cdr3_aa: CASSYSVLQNEQFF
d_call: NA; clone_size: many; v_call: TRBV21-1; j_call: TRBJ1-5; cdr3_nt: TGTGCCAGCAGCAAAGCGCTTGTAGGCACCTATCAGCCCCAGCATTTT; cdr3_aa: CASSKALVGTYQPQHF
d_call: NA; clone_size: many; v_call: TRBV3-1; j_call: TRBJ2-6; cdr3_nt: TGTGCCAGCAGCCAAGGGGCTGGGGCCAACGTCCTGACTTTC; cdr3_aa: CASSQGAGANVLTF
d_call: TRBD1; clone_size: many; v_call: TRBV20-1; j_call: TRBJ1-1; cdr3_nt: TGCAGTGCCAGCGACAGGGGAGGCACTGAAGCTTTCTTT; cdr3_aa: CSASDRGGTEAFF
d_call: TRBD1; clone_size: many; v_call: TRBV4-3; j_call: TRBJ1-3; cdr3_nt: TGCGCCAGCAGCCAAGATTACGGCAGGGACAGAAGCACCATATATTTT; cdr3_aa: CASSQDYGRDRSTIYF
d_call: NA; clone_size: few; v_call: TRBV12-3/TRBV12-4; j_call: TRBJ1-4; cdr3_nt: TGTGCCAGCACCCTCGGGGAGGGCGGGAAAACTAATGAAAAACTGTTTTTT; cdr3_aa: CASTLGEGGKTNEKLFF
d_call: TRBD2; clone_size: few; v_call: TRBV7-8; j_call: TRBJ2-3; cdr3_nt: TGTGCCAGCAGCCCCTTAGCGGGGGGATACACAGATACGCAGTATTTT; cdr3_aa: CASSPLAGGYTDTQYF
d_call: NA; clone_size: NA; v_call: TRBV4-3; j_call: TRBJ2-2; cdr3_nt: TGCGCCAGCAGCCAAGTTCTCAACACCGGGGAGCTGTTTTTT; cdr3_aa: CASSQVLNTGELFF